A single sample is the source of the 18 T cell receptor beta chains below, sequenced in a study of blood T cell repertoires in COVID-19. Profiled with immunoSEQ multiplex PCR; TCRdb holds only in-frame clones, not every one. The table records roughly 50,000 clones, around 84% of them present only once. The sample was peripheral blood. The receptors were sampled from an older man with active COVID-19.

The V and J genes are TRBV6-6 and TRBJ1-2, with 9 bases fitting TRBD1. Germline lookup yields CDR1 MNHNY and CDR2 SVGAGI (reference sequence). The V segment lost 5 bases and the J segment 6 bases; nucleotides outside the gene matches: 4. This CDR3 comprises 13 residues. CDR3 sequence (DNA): TGTGCCAGCAGTACGGGACAGGGCGATGGCTACACCTTC. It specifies CASSTGQGDGYTF.

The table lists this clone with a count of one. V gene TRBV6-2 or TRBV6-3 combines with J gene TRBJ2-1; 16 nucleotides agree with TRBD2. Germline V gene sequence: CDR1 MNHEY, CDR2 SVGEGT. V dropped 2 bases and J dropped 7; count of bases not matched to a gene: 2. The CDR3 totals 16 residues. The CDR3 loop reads CASSYLGLAGGNEQFF. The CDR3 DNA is TGTGCCAGCAGTTACCTGGGACTAGCGGGGGGGAATGAGCAGTTCTTC.

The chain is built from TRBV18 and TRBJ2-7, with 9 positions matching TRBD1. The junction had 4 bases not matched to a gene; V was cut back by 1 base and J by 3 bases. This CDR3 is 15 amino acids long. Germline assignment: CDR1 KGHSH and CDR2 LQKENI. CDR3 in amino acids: CASSPQGQGHYEQYF. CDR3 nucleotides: TGTGCCAGCTCACCACAGGGACAGGGACACTACGAGCAGTACTTC.

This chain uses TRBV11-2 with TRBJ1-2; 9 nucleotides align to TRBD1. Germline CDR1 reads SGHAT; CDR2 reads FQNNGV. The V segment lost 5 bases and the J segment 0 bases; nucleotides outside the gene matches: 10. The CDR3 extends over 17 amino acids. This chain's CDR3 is CASSRVQQGATNYGYTF. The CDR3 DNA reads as TGTGCCAGCAGCCGAGTCCAACAGGGGGCCACTAACTATGGCTACACCTTC.

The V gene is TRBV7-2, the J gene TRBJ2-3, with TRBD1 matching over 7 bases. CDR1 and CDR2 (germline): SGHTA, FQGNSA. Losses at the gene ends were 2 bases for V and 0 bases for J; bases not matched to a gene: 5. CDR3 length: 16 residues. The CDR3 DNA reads TGTGCCAGCAGCTTAAGGGGGCCGGGTAGCACAGATACGCAGTATTTT. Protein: CASSLRGPGSTDTQYF.

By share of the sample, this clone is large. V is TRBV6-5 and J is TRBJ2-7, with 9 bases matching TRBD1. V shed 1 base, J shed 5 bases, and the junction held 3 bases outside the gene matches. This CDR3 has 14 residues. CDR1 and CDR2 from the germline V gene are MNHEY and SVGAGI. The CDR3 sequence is CASSYYGTGNEQYF. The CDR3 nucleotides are TGTGCCAGCAGTTACTATGGGACAGGGAACGAGCAGTACTTC.

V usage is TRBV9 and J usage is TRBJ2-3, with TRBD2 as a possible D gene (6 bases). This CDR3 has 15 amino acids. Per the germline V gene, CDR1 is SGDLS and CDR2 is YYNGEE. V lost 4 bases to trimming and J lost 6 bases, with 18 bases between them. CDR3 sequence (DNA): TGTGCCAGCAGCCTTGACGGGACTCCCAGGGATACGCAGTATTTT. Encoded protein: CASSLDGTPRDTQYF.

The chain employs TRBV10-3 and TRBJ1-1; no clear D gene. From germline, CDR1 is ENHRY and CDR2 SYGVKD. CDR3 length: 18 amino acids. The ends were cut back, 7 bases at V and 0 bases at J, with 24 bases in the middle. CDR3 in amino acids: CAITRMARSATVNTEAFF. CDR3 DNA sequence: TGTGCCATCACGCGAATGGCTCGGAGCGCGACGGTGAACACTGAAGCTTTCTTT.

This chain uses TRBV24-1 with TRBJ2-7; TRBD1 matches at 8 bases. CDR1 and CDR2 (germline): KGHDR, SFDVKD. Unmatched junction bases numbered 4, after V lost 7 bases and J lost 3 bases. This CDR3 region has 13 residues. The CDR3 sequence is CATSRGQGYEQYF. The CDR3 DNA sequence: TGTGCCACCAGCCGCGGACAGGGCTACGAGCAGTACTTC.

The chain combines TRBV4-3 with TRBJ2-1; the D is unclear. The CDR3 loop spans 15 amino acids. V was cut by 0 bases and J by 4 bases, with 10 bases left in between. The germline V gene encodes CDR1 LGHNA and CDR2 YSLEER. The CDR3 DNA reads TGCGCCAGCAGCCAAGAAACAGCCAAGTACAATGAGCAGTTCTTC. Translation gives CASSQETAKYNEQFF.

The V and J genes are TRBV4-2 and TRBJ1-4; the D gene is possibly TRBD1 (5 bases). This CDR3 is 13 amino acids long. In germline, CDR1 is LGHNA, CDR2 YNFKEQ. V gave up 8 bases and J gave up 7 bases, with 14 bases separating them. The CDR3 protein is CASAAGKGEKLFF. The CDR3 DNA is TGTGCCAGCGCGGCAGGGAAGGGTGAAAAACTGTTTTTT.

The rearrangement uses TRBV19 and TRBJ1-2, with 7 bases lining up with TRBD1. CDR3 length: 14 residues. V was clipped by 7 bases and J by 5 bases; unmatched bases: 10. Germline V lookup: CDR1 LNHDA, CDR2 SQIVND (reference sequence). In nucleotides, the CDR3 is TGTGCCAGTACCCATTCCGGGACAGAGTATGGCTACACCTTC. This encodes CASTHSGTEYGYTF.

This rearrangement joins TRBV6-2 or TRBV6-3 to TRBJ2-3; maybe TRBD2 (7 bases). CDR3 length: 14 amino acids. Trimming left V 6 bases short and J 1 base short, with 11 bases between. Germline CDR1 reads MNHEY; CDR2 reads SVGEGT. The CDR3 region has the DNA TGTGCCAGCAGCAAGGGGGGGGGCACAGATACGCAGTATTTT. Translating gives CASSKGGGTDTQYF.

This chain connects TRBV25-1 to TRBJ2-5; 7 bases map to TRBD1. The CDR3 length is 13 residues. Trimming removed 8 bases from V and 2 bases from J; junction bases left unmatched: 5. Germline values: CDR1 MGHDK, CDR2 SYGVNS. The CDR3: CASPFRGQETQYF. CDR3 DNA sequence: TGTGCCAGCCCATTCAGGGGGCAAGAGACCCAGTACTTC.

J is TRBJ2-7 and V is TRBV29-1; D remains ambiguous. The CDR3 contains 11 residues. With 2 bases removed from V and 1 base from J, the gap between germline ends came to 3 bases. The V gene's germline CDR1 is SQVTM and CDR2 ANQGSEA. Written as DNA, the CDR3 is TGCAGCGTTGAATCGTCCTACGAGCAGTACTTC. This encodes CSVESSYEQYF.

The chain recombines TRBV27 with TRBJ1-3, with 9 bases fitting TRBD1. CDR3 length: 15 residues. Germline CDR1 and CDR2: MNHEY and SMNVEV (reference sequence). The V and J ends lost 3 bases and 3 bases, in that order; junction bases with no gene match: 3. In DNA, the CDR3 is TGTGCCAGCAGTTTGACAGGGGGGATTGGAAACACCATATATTTT. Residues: CASSLTGGIGNTIYF.

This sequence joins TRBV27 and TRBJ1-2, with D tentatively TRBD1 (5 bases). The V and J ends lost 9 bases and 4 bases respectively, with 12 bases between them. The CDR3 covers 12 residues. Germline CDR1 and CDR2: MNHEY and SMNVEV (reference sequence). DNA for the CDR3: TGTGCCAGTGGGGACTTCTCCTATGGCTACACCTTC. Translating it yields CASGDFSYGYTF.

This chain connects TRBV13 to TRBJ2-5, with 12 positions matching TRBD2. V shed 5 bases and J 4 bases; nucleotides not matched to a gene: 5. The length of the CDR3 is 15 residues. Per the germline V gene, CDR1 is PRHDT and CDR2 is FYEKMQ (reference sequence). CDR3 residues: CASSMLAGGRETQYF. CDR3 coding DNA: TGTGCCAGCAGCATGCTAGCGGGGGGGCGAGAGACCCAGTACTTC.